Listed below are T cell receptor beta chains from one sample, sequenced in a study of CD8+CD57+ T cells in acquired aplastic anemia. One entry per CDR3 protein results from TCRdb running MiXCR on the reads. The top ten clones hold approximately 15% of a sample with about 190,000 distinct CDR3 sequences, approximately 49% of them seen once. The sample taken for sequencing was sorted CD4+, CD8+, or CD8+CD57+ T cells (not recorded which) from PBMCs. These receptors originate from a human donor in good health, serving as a control. CDR3s include the opening cysteine and the closing phenylalanine or tryptophan. A D gene is named only where the DNA matches it firmly. Only some rows state a clone size, as once, few, many or a class for expanded clones.

V	size	D	length	J	CDR3	DNA
TRBV6-1	many	-	15	TRBJ1-5	CASSEFGEVNQPQHF	TGTGCCAGCAGTGAATTCGGGGAGGTTAATCAGCCCCAGCATTTT
TRBV7-3	-	-	14	TRBJ1-6	CASSFGTIDSPLHF	TGTGCCAGCAGCTTTGGGACAATCGATTCACCCCTCCACTTT
TRBV2	-	-	13	TRBJ1-2	CASSGSGDHGYTF	TGTGCCAGCAGTGGGTCAGGGGACCATGGCTACACCTTC
TRBV4-2	many	-	15	TRBJ2-1	CASSQAPNSYNEQFF	TGTGCCAGCAGCCAAGCCCCTAACTCCTACAATGAGCAGTTCTTC
TRBV19	many	-	16	TRBJ2-2	CASRRQLISNTGELFF	TGTGCCAGTAGACGACAGCTTATTTCGAACACCGGGGAGCTGTTTTTT
TRBV10-3	once	-	13	TRBJ2-3	CAISEAGTDTQYF	TGTGCCATCAGTGAGGCGGGCACAGATACGCAGTATTTT
TRBV5-1	-	TRBD1	14	TRBJ1-2	CASSGAGQPYGYTF	TGCGCCAGCAGCGGCGCGGGACAGCCGTATGGCTACACCTTC
TRBV30	once	-	13	TRBJ2-7	CAWSVQGAYEQYF	TGTGCCTGGAGTGTACAGGGTGCCTACGAGCAGTACTTC
TRBV5-1	-	TRBD1	14	TRBJ2-7	CASSFNRGTHEQYF	TGCGCCAGCAGCTTTAACAGGGGTACCCACGAGCAGTACTTC
TRBV4-1	many	-	15	TRBJ2-3	CASSQGGASTDTQYF	TGCGCCAGCAGCCAAGGGGGAGCTAGCACAGATACGCAGTATTTT
TRBV4-3	many	-	15	TRBJ2-1	CASSQETASYNEQFF	TGCGCCAGCAGCCAAGAGACAGCCAGTTACAATGAGCAGTTCTTC
TRBV6-2/TRBV6-3	-	-	16	TRBJ2-3	CASRWTGRGGTDTQYF	TGTGCCAGCAGATGGACAGGGAGGGGGGGCACAGATACGCAGTATTTT
TRBV30	-	TRBD1	17	TRBJ2-7	CAWSLGWTGRSSYEQYF	TGTGCCTGGAGTCTCGGCTGGACAGGCCGAAGCTCCTACGAGCAGTACTTC
TRBV11-2	-	TRBD1	14	TRBJ2-1	CASSQWYRGTKQFF	TGCGCCAGCAGCCAATGGTACAGGGGAACGAAGCAGTTCTTC
TRBV2	few	-	15	TRBJ1-6	CASLIGRGGNSPLHF	TGTGCCAGTCTGATAGGGCGGGGAGGTAATTCACCCCTCCACTTT
TRBV7-3	-	TRBD1	17	TRBJ2-3	CASSLSGAGGAEDTQYF	TGTGCCAGCAGCTTGTCAGGGGCAGGGGGCGCGGAAGATACGCAGTATTTT
TRBV27	-	-	15	TRBJ2-2	CASSNRGTVTGELFF	TGTGCCAGCAGCAACCGTGGGACGGTGACCGGGGAGCTGTTTTTT
TRBV2	once	-	12	TRBJ2-3	CASSAEADTQYF	TGTGCCAGCAGTGCGGAAGCAGATACGCAGTATTTT
TRBV7-9	-	TRBD1	17	TRBJ2-7	CASSFLGQGLSGREQYF	TGTGCCAGCAGCTTCCTGGGACAGGGGTTGAGCGGTCGCGAGCAGTACTTC
TRBV20-1	-	TRBD2	16	TRBJ2-7	CSASPKLAGGLYEQYF	TGCAGTGCTAGCCCAAAACTAGCGGGGGGCCTCTACGAGCAGTACTTC
TRBV5-1	many	TRBD2	18	TRBJ2-3	CASSWRTSGGAPTDTQYF	TGCGCCAGCAGCTGGAGGACTAGCGGGGGGGCCCCCACAGATACGCAGTATTTT
TRBV4-1	-	TRBD2	16	TRBJ2-7	CASSQDQLLAGDEQYF	TGCGCCAGCAGCCAAGATCAGTTACTAGCGGGAGACGAGCAGTACTTC
TRBV4-3	many	-	14	TRBJ2-3	CASKLGLYTDTQYF	TGCGCCAGCAAGTTAGGCCTTTACACAGATACGCAGTATTTT
TRBV20-1	few	TRBD1	14	TRBJ2-7	CSARGTGVSYEQYF	TGCAGTGCTAGAGGGACAGGGGTCTCCTACGAGCAGTACTTC
TRBV28	many	-	14	TRBJ1-6	CASSSRAFQTPLHF	TGTGCCAGCAGTTCCCGGGCCTTTCAAACACCCCTCCACTTT
TRBV2	-	-	14	TRBJ2-5	CASTYWRPRETQYF	TGTGCCAGCACCTATTGGCGACCGAGAGAGACCCAGTACTTC
TRBV19	many	TRBD2	20	TRBJ2-3	CASSIGGLTSLAGRTDTQYF	TGTGCCAGTAGTATAGGGGGCCTGACGTCCCTAGCGGGGCGCACAGATACGCAGTATTTT
TRBV19	many	-	14	TRBJ1-5	CASSPRAVNQPQHF	TGTGCCAGTAGCCCACGGGCCGTCAATCAGCCCCAGCATTTT
TRBV2	-	TRBD1	16	TRBJ1-6	CASKGMGQAWGSPLHF	TGTGCCAGCAAGGGGATGGGACAGGCGTGGGGTTCACCCCTCCACTTT
TRBV24-1	once	-	12	TRBJ2-5	CATNRGQETQYF	TGTGCCACCAATAGGGGCCAAGAGACCCAGTACTTC
TRBV15	many	-	13	TRBJ1-1	CATSTRQNTEAFF	TGTGCCACCAGCACCAGACAGAACACTGAAGCTTTCTTT
TRBV7-9	many	-	15	TRBJ2-2	CASRPGTAWTGELFF	TGTGCCAGCAGACCTGGGACGGCTTGGACCGGGGAGCTGTTTTTT
TRBV7-2	-	-	15	TRBJ2-7	CASSSGLFRGYEQYF	TGTGCCAGCAGCTCGGGTCTATTTAGGGGCTACGAGCAGTACTTC
TRBV18	few	-	14	TRBJ2-3	CASSPLDSTDTQYF	TGTGCCAGCTCACCACTGGACAGCACAGATACGCAGTATTTT
TRBV19	-	TRBD1	14	TRBJ2-5	CASSFGTGLETQYF	TGTGCCAGTAGTTTCGGGACAGGGTTAGAGACCCAGTACTTC
TRBV12-3/TRBV12-4	many	-	15	TRBJ2-7	CASSFKGRGWYEQYF	TGTGCCAGCAGTTTTAAAGGTCGAGGCTGGTACGAGCAGTACTTC
TRBV5-6	many	-	12	TRBJ2-1	CASSLGDNEQFF	TGTGCCAGCAGTTTAGGGGACAATGAGCAGTTCTTC
TRBV2	-	TRBD1	14	TRBJ1-5	CASHGQGPNQPQHF	TGTGCCAGCCACGGACAGGGCCCCAATCAGCCCCAGCATTTT
TRBV9	many	-	16	TRBJ2-3	CASSVGIRGSTDTQYF	TGTGCCAGCAGCGTTGGGATAAGGGGTAGCACAGATACGCAGTATTTT
TRBV28	few	-	13	TRBJ1-2	CASRSTGPRGYTF	TGTGCCAGCAGGTCGACAGGCCCCCGCGGCTACACCTTC
TRBV7-2	many	-	19	TRBJ1-3	CASSLVFWAGSSSGNTIYF	TGTGCCAGCAGCTTAGTTTTCTGGGCAGGGAGTAGTTCTGGAAACACCATATATTTT
TRBV7-9	-	-	15	TRBJ1-2	CASSLGRVLAYGYTF	TGTGCCAGCAGCTTAGGGCGGGTTTTGGCCTATGGCTACACCTTC
TRBV2	-	TRBD1	16	TRBJ2-2	CASFRQGRPNTGELSW	TGTGCCAGCTTCCGACAGGGACGTCCGAACACCGGGGAGCTGTCTTGG
TRBV6-5	many	-	14	TRBJ1-5	CASSYLAGDQPQHF	TGTGCCAGCAGTTACTTAGCAGGGGATCAGCCCCAGCATTTT
TRBV4-2	-	-	15	TRBJ1-6	CASSQGGHEGSPLHF	TGTGCCAGCAGCCAGGGGGGACACGAGGGTTCACCCCTCCACTTT
TRBV9	-	TRBD1	14	TRBJ2-7	CASSLTGVAYEQYF	TGTGCCAGCAGCTTGACAGGGGTAGCCTACGAGCAGTACTTC
TRBV6-5	-	TRBD1	14	TRBJ2-3	CASRPQGAADTQYF	TGTGCCAGCAGACCTCAGGGGGCCGCAGATACGCAGTATTTT